This T cell receptor (beta chain) comes out of a study of tumor and adjacent non-tumor tissue in lung cancer. A modified ARM-PCR protocol with three rounds of nested PCR amplified TCRbeta. Via MiXCR, TCRdb re-called the multiplex PCR reads, giving one row per CDR3 protein. The sample gives about 98,000 distinct CDR3 sequences, around three quarters of which show up once; about 29% is in the top ten. CDR3 length: 17 amino acids. RNA was extracted from bulk tissue without any cell sorting. The normal lung tissue was taken more than 3 cm from the tumor edge. The sequence came from a man aged 60 to 69 with small cell lung cancer. Sequences were obtained from distant non-tumor lung tissue. The V call is TRBV21-1, the J call TRBJ2-5; the table assigns TRBD2, which was not confirmed against the DNA. TRBV21-1 is an annotated pseudogene. The CDR3 DNA sequence: TGTGCCAGTAGCAGATATATACGGACTGAATATCAAGAGACCCAGTACTTC. Encoded protein: CASSRYIRTEYQETQYF.